Following are 21 T cell receptor beta chains from one sample sequenced in a study of T cell repertoires in ileal Crohn's disease. The method was immunoSEQ multiplex PCR; TCRdb's version includes in-frame clones alone and lacks a portion of them. Counted here are some 7,100 clones, 70% to 75% occurring once; the ten biggest clones make up less than 8.5%. Time point described: neoterminal ileum biopsy at postoperative endoscopy, about 6 months after surgery. Sequenced input: ileal tissue. These receptors came from an adult with Crohn's disease.

V usage is TRBV28 and J usage is TRBJ1-4; D gene unclear. Trimming stripped 3 bases from V and 6 bases from J, with 5 bases between. Germline values: CDR1 MDHEN, CDR2 SYDVKM. This CDR3 has 12 amino acids. The CDR3 sequence: CASSLADEKLFF. For the CDR3, the DNA is TGTGCCAGCAGTTTGGCAGATGAAAAACTGTTTTTT.

The V gene is TRBV7-2, the J gene TRBJ2-3; TRBD2 might be the D (7 bases). Trimming removed 7 bases at V and 4 bases at J, with 21 bases between. Germline V CDR1 and CDR2: SGHTA, FQGNSA. This CDR3 region has 16 residues. Here the CDR3 reads CASNDWGGPASDTQYF. The CDR3 DNA follows: TGTGCCAGCAACGATTGGGGGGGGCCGGCATCAGATACGCAGTATTTT.

The chain has TRBV7-2 and TRBJ1-3; D is unresolved. The CDR3 loop spans 13 amino acids. Germline-derived CDR1 and CDR2 are SGHTA and FQGNSA. V lost 4 bases and J lost 2, with 6 bases in between. CDR3 region: CASSSFPGNTIYF. CDR3 sequence (DNA): TGTGCCAGCAGCTCGTTCCCTGGAAACACCATATATTTT.

The chain employs TRBV6-1 and TRBJ1-2; D unclear. CDR1 is MNHNS and CDR2 is SASEGT in the germline V gene. V lost 0 bases and J lost 8, with 7 bases in between. This CDR3 is built from 12 residues. CDR3 coding DNA: TGTGCCAGCAGTGAAGCGGAGAGGGGCTACACCTTC. Encoded protein: CASSEAERGYTF.

The chain uses TRBV18 and TRBJ2-1, with D perhaps matching TRBD1 (6 bases). This CDR3 contains 14 residues. Trimming pared 3 bases from V and 4 bases from J, leaving 10 bases between. Germline assignment: CDR1 KGHSH and CDR2 LQKENI. The CDR3 nucleotides are TGTGCCAGCTCACCGGGGACATCTTACAATGAGCAGTTCTTC. It translates to CASSPGTSYNEQFF.

This clone showed up just a few times. The chain couples TRBV28 to TRBJ1-3, with D possibly TRBD1 on 5 matching bases. V was cut by 7 bases and J by 3 bases, with 7 bases left in between. CDR1 and CDR2 (germline): MDHEN, SYDVKM. This CDR3 has 12 amino acids. The CDR3 DNA follows: TGTGCCAGCAACGGGGGTGGAAACACCATATATTTT. Translated, it gives CASNGGGNTIYF.

CDR3 bases: TGCGCCAGCAGCCTCGGAGACAGTCAAGATACGCAGTATTTT. Protein product: CASSLGDSQDTQYF. V usage is TRBV4-1 and J usage is TRBJ2-3; a possible D gene is TRBD1 (5 bases). Germline CDR1 is MGHRA and CDR2 is YSYEKL. V was shortened by 4 bases and J by 5 bases, with 13 bases between the two germline ends. This CDR3 has 14 residues.

The CDR3 protein is CASSPADRGLNEQYF. CDR3 coding DNA: TGTGCCAGCAGCCCCGCGGACAGGGGGCTTAACGAGCAGTACTTC. The V call is TRBV16, the J call TRBJ2-7, with 11 bases lining up with TRBD1. This CDR3 contains 15 residues. Germline trimming cut 4 bases from V and 5 bases from J; bases unmatched to any gene: 7. The germline gives CDR1 KGHSY, CDR2 FQNENV.

CDR3 protein: CASSYSFGTGDSPLHF. DNA for the CDR3: TGTGCCAGCAGTTACTCGTTTGGGACAGGGGATTCACCCCTCCACTTT. This chain connects TRBV6-5 to TRBJ1-6, with 10 bases lining up with TRBD1. The CDR3 runs to 16 residues. V was clipped by 0 bases and J by 8 bases; unmatched bases: 4. Germline V CDR1 and CDR2: MNHEY, SVGAGI.

The chain links TRBV11-3 to TRBJ2-5, with 11 positions matching TRBD1. Trimming cost V 6 bases and J 6 bases; bases outside gene matches: 9. From germline, CDR1 is SGHNT and CDR2 YENEEA. This CDR3 has 15 amino acids. The DNA of the CDR3 is TGTGCCAGCAGTTCGGACAGGGGGCGCTGGCAGACCCAGTACTTC. Translated, it gives CASSSDRGRWQTQYF.

This chain links TRBV13 with TRBJ2-7; weak D call: TRBD2 (6 bases). CDR1 is PRHDT, CDR2 FYEKMQ, per germline (reference sequence). This CDR3 is built from 16 residues. The V end lost 3 bases, the J end lost 4 bases, and 19 bases lay between the germline ends. The CDR3 DNA is TGTGCCAGCAGCTTCTCAGACTATGGGACTGGGTACGAGCAGTACTTC. Translation gives CASSFSDYGTGYEQYF.

This chain uses TRBV7-9 with TRBJ1-3; D is unclear. Germline values: CDR1 SEHNR, CDR2 FQNEAQ (reference sequence). The germline V and J ends were trimmed by 11 bases and 8 bases, with 13 bases remaining between them. The CDR3 runs to 11 residues. The CDR3 sequence is CASKDWDTIYF. CDR3 sequence (DNA): TGTGCCTCAAAGGACTGGGACACCATATATTTT.

The chain links TRBV11-3 to TRBJ1-3; TRBD1 agrees at 7 bases. Germline CDR1 and CDR2: SGHNT and YENEEA. J lost 0 bases, V lost 3 bases, and 5 bases had no gene match. The CDR3 totals 16 residues. Written as DNA, the CDR3 is TGTGCCAGCAGCTTCGGCCAGGGGGTCTCTGGAAACACCATATATTTT. Its translation: CASSFGQGVSGNTIYF.

The chain has TRBV18 and TRBJ1-1; TRBD1 aligns across 7 bases. The germline CDR1 and CDR2 sequences are KGHSH and LQKENI. The CDR3 is 13 amino acids. Germline trimming cut 8 bases from V and 1 base from J; bases unmatched to any gene: 4. The CDR3 DNA follows: TGTGCCAGCACCCGGGACAGGAACACTGAAGCTTTCTTT. It yields the protein CASTRDRNTEAFF. The entire variable domain, with the rest obtained from reference TRBV18 and TRBJ1-1, is as follows: NAGVMQNPRHLVRRRGQEARLRCSPMKGHSHVYWYRQLPEEGLKFMVYLQKENIIDESGMPKERFSAEFPKEGPSILRIQQVVRGDSAAYFCASTRDRNTEAFFGQGTRLTVV.

This clone showed up just once. The genes are TRBV5-1 and TRBJ2-5, with unresolved D. Trimming pared 0 bases from V and 2 bases from J, leaving 11 bases between. Germline V gene data show CDR1 as SGHRS and CDR2 as YFSETQ. CDR3 length: 15 residues. The CDR3 protein is CASSLDSNVQETQYF. The CDR3 DNA sequence: TGCGCCAGCAGCTTGGACTCTAACGTGCAAGAGACCCAGTACTTC.

The chain uses TRBV5-4 and TRBJ1-6, with D perhaps matching TRBD1 (6 bases). Looked up from germline, CDR1 is SGHNT and CDR2 is YYREEE (reference sequence). Trimming cost V 2 bases and J 7 bases, with 13 bases left between them. The CDR3 is made up of 15 amino acids. DNA of the CDR3: TGTGCCAGCAGCTTTGGACAGCGGGGGAATTCACCCCTCCACTTT. This sequence encodes CASSFGQRGNSPLHF.

The genes are TRBV5-4 and TRBJ1-2, with 8 bases aligning to TRBD1. CDR1 and CDR2 (germline): SGHNT, YYREEE (reference sequence). The CDR3 runs to 13 residues. The junction had 7 bases not matched to a gene; V was cut back by 5 bases and J by 7 bases. The CDR3 sequence is CASSYDRGFGYTF. The DNA of the CDR3 is TGTGCCAGCAGTTACGACAGGGGTTTTGGCTACACCTTC.

V is TRBV6-4 and J is TRBJ2-3; D is ambiguous. Germline V gene data show CDR1 as MRHNA and CDR2 as SNTAGT. Between the trimmed V and J ends, which lost 0 bases and 3 bases, there was a span of 7 bases. The CDR3 has 14 amino acids. The CDR3 DNA reads TGTGCCAGCAGTGACTCGGCAGAAACAGATACGCAGTATTTT. Protein product: CASSDSAETDTQYF.

The chain is built from TRBV6-6 and TRBJ1-1; no reliable D call. Germline V CDR1 and CDR2: MNHNY, SVGAGI (reference sequence). This CDR3 spans 12 amino acids. V shed 0 bases and J shed 6 bases, with 5 bases lying between them. CDR3 DNA sequence: TGTGCCAGCAGTTACTCTTCCGCTGAAGCTTTCTTT. Its translation: CASSYSSAEAFF.

This chain links TRBV6-4 with TRBJ2-2; no firm D call. Germline loops: CDR1 MRHNA, CDR2 SNTAGT. This CDR3 is 13 amino acids long. V dropped 6 bases and J dropped 5 bases, with 10 bases sitting between them. The CDR3 DNA follows: TGTGCCAGCAGCCCATCGGAGACCGGGGAGCTGTTTTTT. This gives the protein CASSPSETGELFF.

V and J are TRBV6-4 and TRBJ2-5, with D unresolved. The germline V gene encodes CDR1 MRHNA and CDR2 SNTAGT. This CDR3 region has 9 residues. V was pared by 10 bases and J by 7 bases, with 7 bases between. The CDR3 DNA reads as TGTGCCACTCCGAGGACCCAGTACTTC. It yields the protein CATPRTQYF.